Listed below are T cell receptor beta chains from one sample, sequenced in a study of T cells in Graves' hyperthyroidism and ophthalmopathy. From the multiplex PCR reads, TCRdb called clonotypes with MiXCR, one entry per CDR3 protein. Of hundreds of thousands of distinct CDR3 sequences in the sample, over 15% were seen once. The specimen sequenced was blood. The source of these receptors is a woman between 45 and 65 years old with Graves' hyperthyroidism that later progressed to Graves' ophthalmopathy. Each CDR3 is given with its conserved first and last residue. The D gene is left open where the match is weak. Size values are once, few and many counts, or a class for expanded clones, and some rows have none.

j_call clone_size v_call d_call cdr3_nt cdr3_aa
TRBJ2-3 . TRBV5-4 TRBD2 TGTGCCAGCAGCCCTAATAGCGGGGGATTTACGCAGTATTTT CASSPNSGGFTQYF
TRBJ1-5 few TRBV2 . TGTGCCAGCAGAGAAGGGGAGCAGCCCCAGCATTTT CASREGEQPQHF
TRBJ2-3 many TRBV7-9 . TGTGCCAGCAGCTTATGGAGGACGGTAATTAGCACAGATACGCAGTATTTT CASSLWRTVISTDTQYF
TRBJ1-1 . TRBV10-3 TRBD1 TGTGCCATCAGTGTAGGGACAGGTTGGTACACTGAAGCTTTCTTT CAISVGTGWYTEAFF
TRBJ1-2 many TRBV30 TRBD1 TGTGCCTGGGTTAACAGGGGAAGTCTTGGCTACACCTTC CAWVNRGSLGYTF
TRBJ1-2 few TRBV7-6 . TGTGCCAGCAGCTTAGCCGCGGCCCTTAACTATGGCTACACCTTC CASSLAAALNYGYTF
TRBJ2-1 . TRBV4-1 TRBD1 TGCGCCAGCAGCCCGAGGGACAGGGATGGGAATGAGCAGTTCTTC CASSPRDRDGNEQFF
TRBJ2-3 few TRBV20-1 TRBD2 TGCAGTGCTAGAGGTAGCGGGGGGGCTGATACGCAGTATTTT CSARGSGGADTQYF
TRBJ1-5 . TRBV19 . TGTGCCAGTAGTACACAAACAATGGGGGGCAATCAGCCCCAGCATTTT CASSTQTMGGNQPQHF
TRBJ2-7 . TRBV7-2 TRBD2 TGTGCCAGCAGACCTAGCGGGGGAGTCTACGAGCAGTACTTC CASRPSGGVYEQYF
TRBJ2-2 many TRBV11-2 . TGTGCCAGCGCTCGTCGGGGCAACACCGGGGAGCTGTTTTTT CASARRGNTGELFF
TRBJ1-5 many TRBV11-2 . TGTGCCAGCAGCCTCCCCTTGGGACCACATTTTATAAGGCTGAGGCTCCAGCATTTT CASSLPLGPHFIRLRLQHF
TRBJ2-6 few TRBV3-1 . TGTGCCAGCAGCCAAGACCCTCGGGGCGCTGGGGCCAACGTCCTGACTTTC CASSQDPRGAGANVLTF
TRBJ1-4 . TRBV6-1 . TGTGCTACTCGAGGGGGGAGTGAAAAACTGTTTTTT CATRGGSEKLFF
TRBJ2-3 . TRBV9 . TGTGCCAGCAGCGACCCAGGGACTAGCACAGATACGCAGTATTTT CASSDPGTSTDTQYF
TRBJ2-7 many TRBV6-1 TRBD1 TGTGCCAGCAGTCAGCCCGGGACAGAGGGCTACGAGCAGTACTTC CASSQPGTEGYEQYF
TRBJ1-1 many TRBV6-2/TRBV6-3 . TGTGCCAGCAGCCCCCGGGGCGTTCAGAACACTGAAGCTTTCTTT CASSPRGVQNTEAFF
TRBJ2-3 many TRBV3-1 . TGTGCCAGCAGCCAAGAATTGCCTGGGGATACGCAGTATTTT CASSQELPGDTQYF
TRBJ1-2 many TRBV29-1 . TGCAGCACGGAAGCCTTGGTTTATGGCTACACCTTC CSTEALVYGYTF
TRBJ1-1 many TRBV30 . TGTGCCTGGAGTGTATCGCCGCGGGACACTGAAGCTTTCTTT CAWSVSPRDTEAFF
TRBJ2-2 . TRBV6-9 . TGTGCCAGCAGTTACCCAGACCCCACCGGGGAGCTGTTTTTT CASSYPDPTGELFF
TRBJ2-3 few TRBV27 TRBD2 TGTGCCAGCGGATGGACTAGCGTAGATACGCAGTATTTT CASGWTSVDTQYF
TRBJ2-3 many TRBV3-1 TRBD2 TGTGCCAGCAGCCAAGACGGGGGGGCTTATACGCAGTATTTT CASSQDGGAYTQYF
TRBJ1-2 few TRBV10-3 TRBD1 TGTGCCATCAGTGGGGGACAGGGCATCTATGGCTACACCTTC CAISGGQGIYGYTF
TRBJ1-6 many TRBV3-1 . TGTGCCAGCAGTCTCATAGTCCAGAACGACCTCCACTTT CASSLIVQNDLHF
TRBJ2-1 . TRBV18 . TGTGCCAGCTCGTCACCACCGGCGATCAATGAGCAGTTCTTC CASSSPPAINEQFF
TRBJ1-2 . TRBV5-6 TRBD1 TGTGCCAGCAGCTTGGCCTCGGCAGGGGGTTTTCGTGGCTACACCTTC CASSLASAGGFRGYTF
TRBJ2-5 . TRBV11-2 TRBD2 TGTGCCAGCACCGGGGGGGGGGGCAGGTTAGAGACCCAGTACTTC CASTGGGGRLETQYF
TRBJ2-5 many TRBV11-2 TRBD1 TGTGCCAGCAGCTTACCCGGGACAGGGGGCGGGGAGACCCAGTACTTC CASSLPGTGGGETQYF
TRBJ2-5 many TRBV11-2 . TGTGCCAGCAGCTTAGGAGGGGGTTTGCAAGAGACCCAGTACTTC CASSLGGGLQETQYF
TRBJ1-4 . TRBV20-1 . TGCAGTGCTAGCCACCCAACTAATGAAAAACTGTTTTTT CSASHPTNEKLFF
TRBJ2-5 many TRBV3-1 . TGTGCCAGCAGCCAAAGAAACCGAATCGACCAAGAGACCCAGTACTTC CASSQRNRIDQETQYF
TRBJ2-6 many TRBV12-3/TRBV12-4 . TGTGCCAGCAGGCGCCAGGGAGCTGGGGCCAACGTCCTGACTTTC CASRRQGAGANVLTF